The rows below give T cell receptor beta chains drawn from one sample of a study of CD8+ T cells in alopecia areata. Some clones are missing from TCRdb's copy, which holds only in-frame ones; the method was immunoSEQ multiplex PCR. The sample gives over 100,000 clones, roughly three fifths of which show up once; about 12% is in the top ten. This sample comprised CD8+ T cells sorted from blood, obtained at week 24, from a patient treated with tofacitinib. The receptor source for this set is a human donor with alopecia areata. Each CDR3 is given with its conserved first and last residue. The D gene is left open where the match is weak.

CDR3aa: CASSQEAADQETQYF; j_gene: TRBJ2-5; len: 15; d_gene: NA; v_gene: TRBV4-2
CDR3aa: CASSRETSGYTDTQYF; j_gene: TRBJ2-3; len: 16; d_gene: TRBD2; v_gene: TRBV9
CDR3aa: CASGPGQGIYEQYF; j_gene: TRBJ2-7; len: 14; d_gene: TRBD1; v_gene: TRBV27
CDR3aa: CASSTRPDTEAFF; j_gene: TRBJ1-1; len: 13; d_gene: NA; v_gene: TRBV19
CDR3aa: CASGSFAGEAYEQYF; j_gene: TRBJ2-7; len: 15; d_gene: TRBD2; v_gene: TRBV25-1
CDR3aa: CASSSGVVDNSPLHF; j_gene: TRBJ1-6; len: 15; d_gene: NA; v_gene: TRBV27
CDR3aa: CASSLDQGGNTEAFF; j_gene: TRBJ1-1; len: 15; d_gene: NA; v_gene: TRBV7-8
CDR3aa: CALYGGPHYEQYF; j_gene: TRBJ2-7; len: 13; d_gene: NA; v_gene: TRBV30
CDR3aa: CASREEGDGDYF; j_gene: TRBJ2-5; len: 12; d_gene: NA; v_gene: TRBV5-1
CDR3aa: CSVEEVTATNEKLFF; j_gene: TRBJ1-4; len: 15; d_gene: NA; v_gene: TRBV29-1
CDR3aa: CASSLYPEPSTDTQYF; j_gene: TRBJ2-3; len: 16; d_gene: NA; v_gene: TRBV27
CDR3aa: CASSTSGEQYF; j_gene: TRBJ2-7; len: 11; d_gene: NA; v_gene: TRBV7-9
CDR3aa: CSVAGGTGFQETQYF; j_gene: TRBJ2-5; len: 15; d_gene: TRBD1; v_gene: TRBV29-1
CDR3aa: CSVEEQDWDGYTF; j_gene: TRBJ1-2; len: 13; d_gene: NA; v_gene: TRBV29-1
CDR3aa: CASSRRRAQGYEQYF; j_gene: TRBJ2-7; len: 15; d_gene: NA; v_gene: TRBV14
CDR3aa: CASSLAGFVNTEAFF; j_gene: TRBJ1-1; len: 15; d_gene: NA; v_gene: TRBV27
CDR3aa: CASSFLRDRDTEAFF; j_gene: TRBJ1-1; len: 15; d_gene: TRBD1; v_gene: TRBV6-5
CDR3aa: CSVEEGGNEQFF; j_gene: TRBJ2-1; len: 12; d_gene: NA; v_gene: TRBV29-1
CDR3aa: CASSLREDYEQYF; j_gene: TRBJ2-7; len: 13; d_gene: NA; v_gene: TRBV27
CDR3aa: CASSGDYGYTF; j_gene: TRBJ1-2; len: 11; d_gene: NA; v_gene: TRBV25-1
CDR3aa: CAGHLGEGYGYTF; j_gene: TRBJ1-2; len: 13; d_gene: NA; v_gene: TRBV7-9
CDR3aa: CAWSDGSYYNSPLHF; j_gene: TRBJ1-6; len: 15; d_gene: NA; v_gene: TRBV30
CDR3aa: CAAASGQYNEQFF; j_gene: TRBJ2-1; len: 13; d_gene: NA; v_gene: TRBV27
CDR3aa: CASSSGVFDGYTF; j_gene: TRBJ1-2; len: 13; d_gene: NA; v_gene: TRBV27
CDR3aa: CASSEWNTEAFF; j_gene: TRBJ1-1; len: 12; d_gene: NA; v_gene: TRBV25-1
CDR3aa: CASSPGGPYEQYF; j_gene: TRBJ2-7; len: 13; d_gene: TRBD1; v_gene: TRBV5-6
CDR3aa: CASSVQGEGYTF; j_gene: TRBJ1-2; len: 12; d_gene: TRBD1; v_gene: TRBV25-1
CDR3aa: CASSQGRGLLYEQYF; j_gene: TRBJ2-7; len: 15; d_gene: NA; v_gene: TRBV4-3
CDR3aa: CAGRGGRGYEQYF; j_gene: TRBJ2-7; len: 13; d_gene: NA; v_gene: TRBV30
CDR3aa: CATSSPVNNEQFF; j_gene: TRBJ2-1; len: 13; d_gene: NA; v_gene: TRBV15
CDR3aa: CASSSGMSGYTF; j_gene: TRBJ1-2; len: 12; d_gene: NA; v_gene: TRBV7-9
CDR3aa: CASSLNRENSPLHF; j_gene: TRBJ1-6; len: 14; d_gene: NA; v_gene: TRBV5-1
CDR3aa: CASSLENEQYF; j_gene: TRBJ2-7; len: 11; d_gene: NA; v_gene: TRBV13
CDR3aa: CATSRDFYEQYF; j_gene: TRBJ2-7; len: 12; d_gene: NA; v_gene: TRBV15
CDR3aa: CASSPWGLRSKNIQYF; j_gene: TRBJ2-4; len: 16; d_gene: NA; v_gene: TRBV5-1
CDR3aa: CASSGGMDTGELFF; j_gene: TRBJ2-2; len: 14; d_gene: TRBD2; v_gene: TRBV6-5
CDR3aa: CASSLSARTGELFF; j_gene: TRBJ2-2; len: 14; d_gene: NA; v_gene: TRBV7-2
CDR3aa: CASSDSGSTDTIYF; j_gene: TRBJ1-3; len: 14; d_gene: NA; v_gene: TRBV25-1
CDR3aa: CASSPDRTEAFF; j_gene: TRBJ1-1; len: 12; d_gene: NA; v_gene: TRBV7-9
CDR3aa: CASSRGEGTEAFF; j_gene: TRBJ1-1; len: 13; d_gene: NA; v_gene: TRBV19
CDR3aa: CASSSSPGQKNTEAFF; j_gene: TRBJ1-1; len: 16; d_gene: TRBD1; v_gene: TRBV7-9
CDR3aa: CASSSGGLTQHF; j_gene: TRBJ1-5; len: 12; d_gene: TRBD1; v_gene: TRBV5-6
CDR3aa: CASSLDWGETQYF; j_gene: TRBJ2-5; len: 13; d_gene: NA; v_gene: TRBV7-9
CDR3aa: CASRIRGDGYTF; j_gene: TRBJ1-2; len: 12; d_gene: NA; v_gene: TRBV19
CDR3aa: CASSYLGGQYF; j_gene: TRBJ2-5; len: 11; d_gene: NA; v_gene: TRBV6-6
CDR3aa: CASSTRDSLRDIQYF; j_gene: TRBJ2-4; len: 15; d_gene: TRBD1; v_gene: TRBV4-1
CDR3aa: CASSPGATGMGYGYTF; j_gene: TRBJ1-2; len: 16; d_gene: TRBD1; v_gene: TRBV7-9
CDR3aa: CASSLGGNYGYTF; j_gene: TRBJ1-2; len: 13; d_gene: NA; v_gene: TRBV13
CDR3aa: CASSSFLPFYEQYF; j_gene: TRBJ2-7; len: 14; d_gene: NA; v_gene: TRBV27